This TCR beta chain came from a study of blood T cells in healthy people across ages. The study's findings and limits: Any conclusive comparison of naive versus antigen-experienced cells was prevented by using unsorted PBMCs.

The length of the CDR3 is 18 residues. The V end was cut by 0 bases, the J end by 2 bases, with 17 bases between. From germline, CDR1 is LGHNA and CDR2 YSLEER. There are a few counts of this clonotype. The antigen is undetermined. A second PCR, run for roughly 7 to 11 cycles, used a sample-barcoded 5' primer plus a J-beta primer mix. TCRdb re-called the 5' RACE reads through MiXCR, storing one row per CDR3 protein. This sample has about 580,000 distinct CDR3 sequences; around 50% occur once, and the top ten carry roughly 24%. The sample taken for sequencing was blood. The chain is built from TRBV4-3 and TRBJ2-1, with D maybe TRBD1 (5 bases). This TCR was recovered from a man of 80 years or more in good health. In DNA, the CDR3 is TGCGCCAGCAGCCAAGATATACCAGGGATTGGCCCCTACAATGAGCAGTTCTTC. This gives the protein CASSQDIPGIGPYNEQFF.